Following are 19 T cell receptor beta chains from one sample sequenced in a study of cytomegalovirus exposure and HLA in healthy donors. PCR employed 60 Vbeta and 13 Jbeta primers. Sequencing was performed with immunoSEQ multiplex PCR; in TCRdb, only in-frame clones are kept and a portion is missing. Of more than 140,000 clones in the sample, over 60% are singletons; the top ten hold about 0.64%. The sample taken for sequencing was PBMCs. The receptor set was obtained from a male donor in good health and CMV-seronegative.

This clone was picked up a small number of times. The rearrangement joins TRBV11-1 to TRBJ2-3, with TRBD2 matching over 10 bases. Germline loops: CDR1 SGHAT, CDR2 FQDESV (reference sequence). The V and J ends lost 5 bases and 2 bases, in that order; junction bases with no gene match: 4. This CDR3 spans 15 amino acids. CDR3 protein: CASSDSGRNTDTQYF. CDR3 DNA sequence: TGTGCCAGCAGCGATAGCGGGAGGAACACAGATACGCAGTATTTT.

The rearrangement links TRBV5-4 to TRBJ2-7; 13 bases match TRBD2. CDR1 SGHNT and CDR2 YYREEE come from the germline V gene (reference sequence). CDR3 length equals 15 residues. The J segment lost 7 bases and the V segment lost 3 bases, leaving 7 bases of the junction unmatched. The CDR3 loop reads CASSSLAGGLGEQYF. DNA of the CDR3: TGTGCCAGCAGCTCACTAGCGGGAGGGCTCGGTGAGCAGTACTTC.

The chain recombines TRBV5-1 with TRBJ1-1, with TRBD1 as a possible D gene (6 bases). V lost 0 bases to trimming and J lost 4 bases, with 16 bases between them. Germline CDR1 and CDR2: SGHRS and YFSETQ. The CDR3 is made up of 16 amino acids. This CDR3 is CASSLGGQGWGTEAFF. CDR3 DNA: TGCGCCAGCAGCTTGGGTGGGCAGGGGTGGGGCACTGAAGCTTTCTTT.

Notes on this clone: At the DNA level, this CDR3 is encoded by other sequences in the same sample as well. The rearrangement joins TRBV4-1 to TRBJ2-3; 9 nucleotides agree with TRBD2. This CDR3 region has 14 residues. V trimming: 7 bases; J trimming: 0 bases; junction bases outside the gene matches: 2. In germline, CDR1 is MGHRA, CDR2 YSYEKL. DNA of the CDR3: TGCGCCAGCAATAGCGGGAGTAGCACAGATACGCAGTATTTT. Its protein is CASNSGSSTDTQYF.

The V and J genes are TRBV7-9 and TRBJ2-1; D gene ambiguous. This CDR3 has 14 amino acids. CDR1 and CDR2 from the germline V gene are SEHNR and FQNEAQ (reference sequence). Trimming cost V 3 bases and J 0 bases, with 6 bases left between them. The CDR3 reads CASSFSSSYNEQFF. DNA of the CDR3: TGTGCCAGCAGCTTTTCCAGCTCCTACAATGAGCAGTTCTTC.

The V call is TRBV30, the J call TRBJ2-1; 8 bases match TRBD1. In germline, CDR1 is GTSNPN, CDR2 SVGIG (reference sequence). The CDR3 has 17 residues. The trim removed 7 bases at V and 5 bases at J, leaving 19 bases unmatched. The CDR3 is CAYYRGILVVMDNEQFF. The DNA of the CDR3 is TGTGCCTATTACAGGGGGATTCTGGTGGTCATGGACAATGAGCAGTTCTTC.

The V call is TRBV9, the J call TRBJ2-1; 7 bases match TRBD1. Germline V gene sequence: CDR1 SGDLS, CDR2 YYNGEE. This CDR3 contains 14 residues. V lost 4 bases, J lost 2 bases, and 3 bases stayed unmatched. The CDR3 sequence is CASSRDRAYNEQFF. DNA for the CDR3: TGTGCCAGCAGCCGAGACAGGGCCTACAATGAGCAGTTCTTC. The full variable domain, rest sourced from reference TRBV9 and TRBJ2-1, is DSGVTQTPKHLITATGQRVTLRCSPRSGDLSVYWYQQSLDQGLQFLIQYYNGEERAKGNILERFSAQQFPDLHSELNLSSLELGDSALYFCASSRDRAYNEQFFGPGTRLTVL.

The table lists this clone with a count of one. The CDR3 spells CASSVGTGGSGGELFF. CDR3 DNA: TGCGCCAGCAGCGTCGGGACAGGGGGCTCAGGCGGGGAGCTGTTTTTT. This chain joins TRBV5-1 and TRBJ2-2, with 12 nucleotides matching TRBD1. Germline V CDR1 and CDR2: SGHRS, YFSETQ. The CDR3 length is 16 residues. V lost 4 bases, J lost 7 bases, and 8 bases stayed unmatched.

CDR3 sequence (DNA): TGCGCCAGCAGCTTGTATGACAATGAGCAGTTCTTC. This codes for CASSLYDNEQFF. This chain connects TRBV5-1 to TRBJ2-1; D unclear. V was clipped by 1 base and J by 5 bases, with 4 bases between them. Germline assignment: CDR1 SGHRS and CDR2 YFSETQ. This CDR3 region has 12 residues.

The genes are TRBV7-8 and TRBJ2-1, with 7 bases that match TRBD1. Germline values: CDR1 SGHVS, CDR2 FQNEAQ. The CDR3 totals 16 residues. V lost 5 bases to trimming and J lost 0 bases; unmatched junction nucleotides: 7. CDR3 protein: CASSRGDSRSYNEQFF. For the CDR3, the DNA is TGTGCCAGCAGCCGTGGGGACAGCCGCTCCTACAATGAGCAGTTCTTC.

About this clone: This CDR3 is also generated by other DNA sequences in the sample. The chain couples TRBV15 to TRBJ1-5, with a weak D call TRBD1 (5 bases). The V gene lost 0 bases and the J gene lost 5 bases, with 11 bases spanning the gap. CDR1 is LNHNV and CDR2 is YYDKDF in the germline V gene (reference sequence). The CDR3 is made up of 15 amino acids. CDR3 sequence reads: CATSRDGGDYQPQHF. The CDR3 DNA reads as TGTGCCACCAGCAGAGATGGAGGGGATTATCAGCCCCAGCATTTT.

The chain links TRBV5-1 to TRBJ1-4; perhaps TRBD1 as D (6 bases). V gave up 0 bases and J gave up 8 bases, with 11 bases separating them. This CDR3 region has 14 residues. CDR1 and CDR2 from the germline V gene are SGHRS and YFSETQ. CDR3 bases: TGCGCCAGCAGCTTGGACAGGGCGCGGGAAAAACTGTTTTTT. It encodes CASSLDRAREKLFF.

This chain joins TRBV5-1 and TRBJ1-5, with D maybe TRBD2 (5 bases). The J call may not be correct, given that the DNA end is closer to TRBJ2-3. Germline CDR1 SGHRS, CDR2 YFSETQ. CDR3 length: 16 amino acids. CDR3 sequence: CASSLDGGGGNQPQYF. The CDR3 DNA sequence: TGCGCCAGCAGCTTGGACGGAGGCGGCGGCAATCAGCCCCAGTATTTT.

J is TRBJ1-2 and V is TRBV6-6, with no clear D. Germline-derived CDR1 and CDR2 are MNHNY and SVGAGI (reference sequence). The germline V and J ends were trimmed by 4 bases and 3 bases, with 6 bases remaining between them. This CDR3 region has 12 residues. The CDR3 DNA is TGTGCCAGCAGTTCTACCCACTATGGCTACACCTTC. This gives the protein CASSSTHYGYTF.

The chain's CDR3 is CAITITTGDTGELFF. Written as DNA, the CDR3 is TGTGCCATCACCATAACGACAGGGGACACCGGGGAGCTGTTTTTT. This chain joins TRBV10-3 and TRBJ2-2, with TRBD1 matching over 8 bases. The CDR3 consists of 15 residues. V shed 7 bases, J shed 3 bases, and the junction held 7 bases outside the gene matches. Germline-derived CDR1 and CDR2 are ENHRY and SYGVKD.

The chain joins TRBV9 to TRBJ2-1; 9 positions match TRBD2. Germline loops: CDR1 SGDLS, CDR2 YYNGEE. V was pared by 0 bases and J by 9 bases, with 7 bases of the junction left unmatched. The CDR3 totals 15 residues. The CDR3 DNA follows: TGTGCCAGCAGCGTAGTGCAGCGGGGGGTCGCTGAGCAGTTCTTC. It specifies CASSVVQRGVAEQFF.

This clone was seen more than once but under ten times. This chain connects TRBV4-1 to TRBJ1-4; D is possibly TRBD1 (6 bases). Germline CDR1 MGHRA, CDR2 YSYEKL. This CDR3 has 15 amino acids. V was trimmed by 1 base and J by 4 bases, leaving 10 bases between them. The CDR3 coding sequence is TGCGCCAGCAGCCAAGGACCGGACAGTAATGAAAAACTGTTTTTT. Amino acid sequence: CASSQGPDSNEKLFF.

The rearrangement joins TRBV6-5 to TRBJ1-4; maybe TRBD1 (5 bases). Germline V gene sequence: CDR1 MNHEY, CDR2 SVGAGI. V was clipped by 4 bases and J by 4 bases, with 13 bases between them. This CDR3 region has 15 residues. The CDR3 DNA sequence: TGTGCCAGCAGTTCCGGACAAAATTTTAATGAAAAACTGTTTTTT. It specifies CASSSGQNFNEKLFF.

This clone was observed a single time. J is TRBJ1-2 and V is TRBV29-1, with 10 bases lining up with TRBD1. Per germline, CDR1 SQVTM and CDR2 ANQGSEA. Germline trimming cut 0 bases from V and 5 bases from J; bases unmatched to any gene: 6. CDR3 length: 15 residues. The CDR3 region is CSVEDRDRGPYGYTF. For the CDR3, the DNA is TGCAGCGTTGAAGATCGGGACAGGGGTCCTTATGGCTACACCTTC.